The sample holds many counts of the clone carrying this T cell receptor (beta chain). From the 5' RACE reads, TCRdb called clonotypes with MiXCR, one entry per CDR3 protein. The repertoire holds tens of thousands of distinct CDR3 sequences, with about 16% as singletons. This specimen comes from a study of T cells of healthy individuals. The germline V gene has CDR1 DFQATT and CDR2 SNEGSKA (reference sequence). Trimming took 4 bases from V and 1 from J; bases not matched to a gene: 4. The CDR3 extends over 14 amino acids. The genes are TRBV20-1 and TRBJ2-3, with 8 bases fitting TRBD2. This TCR was recovered from a human donor in good health. The DNA of the CDR3 is TGCAGTGCTACGCGGGGGGCGGGCACAGATACGCAGTATTTT. Residues: CSATRGAGTDTQYF.